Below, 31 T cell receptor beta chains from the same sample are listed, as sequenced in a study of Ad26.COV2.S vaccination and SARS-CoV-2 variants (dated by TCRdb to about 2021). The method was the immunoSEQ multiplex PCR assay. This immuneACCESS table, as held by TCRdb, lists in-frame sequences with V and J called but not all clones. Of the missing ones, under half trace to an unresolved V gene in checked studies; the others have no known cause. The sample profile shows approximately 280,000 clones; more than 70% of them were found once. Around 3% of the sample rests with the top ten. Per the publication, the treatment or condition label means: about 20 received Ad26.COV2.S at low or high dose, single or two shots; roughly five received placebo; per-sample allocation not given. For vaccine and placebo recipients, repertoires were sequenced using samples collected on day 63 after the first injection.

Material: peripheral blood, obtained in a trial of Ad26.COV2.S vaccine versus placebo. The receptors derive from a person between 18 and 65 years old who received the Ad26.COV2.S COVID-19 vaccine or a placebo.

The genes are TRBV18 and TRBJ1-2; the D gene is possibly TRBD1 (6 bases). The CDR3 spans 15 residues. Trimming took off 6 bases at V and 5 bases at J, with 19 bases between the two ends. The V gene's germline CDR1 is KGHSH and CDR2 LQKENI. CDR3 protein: CASSPSPQGRYGYTF. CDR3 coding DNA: TGTGCCAGCTCCCCCAGCCCGCAGGGGAGGTATGGCTACACCTTC. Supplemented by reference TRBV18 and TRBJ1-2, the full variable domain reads NAGVMQNPRHLVRRRGQEARLRCSPMKGHSHVYWYRQLPEEGLKFMVYLQKENIIDESGMPKERFSAEFPKEGPSILRIQQVVRGDSAAYFCASSPSPQGRYGYTFGSGTRLTVV.

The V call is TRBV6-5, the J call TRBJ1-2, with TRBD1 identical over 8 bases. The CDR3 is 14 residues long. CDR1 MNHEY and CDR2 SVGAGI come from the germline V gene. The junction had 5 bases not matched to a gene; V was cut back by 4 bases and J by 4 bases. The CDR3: CASSFPDRAYGYTF. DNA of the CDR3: TGTGCCAGCAGTTTTCCGGACAGGGCCTATGGCTACACCTTC.

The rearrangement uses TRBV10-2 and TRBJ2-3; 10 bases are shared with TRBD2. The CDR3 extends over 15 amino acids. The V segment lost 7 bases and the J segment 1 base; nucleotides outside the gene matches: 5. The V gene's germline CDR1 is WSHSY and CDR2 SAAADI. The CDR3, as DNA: TGCGCCAGCAAAAGGACTAGCGGTCGCACAGATACGCAGTATTTT. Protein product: CASKRTSGRTDTQYF.

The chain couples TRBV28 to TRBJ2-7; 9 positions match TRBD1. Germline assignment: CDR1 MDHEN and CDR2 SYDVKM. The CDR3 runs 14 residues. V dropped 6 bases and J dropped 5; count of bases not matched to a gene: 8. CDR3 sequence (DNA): TGTGCCAGCAGCCGGGGGACAGGGCGGGACGAGCAGTACTTC. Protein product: CASSRGTGRDEQYF.

The DNA for the CDR3 is TGTGCCAGCAGCCCGAGAGGGGGGGACCCTTCTGGCTACACCTTC. Protein: CASSPRGGDPSGYTF. The chain couples TRBV9 to TRBJ1-2; D may be TRBD1 (6 bases). Trimming pared 4 bases from V and 7 bases from J, leaving 20 bases between. CDR1 is SGDLS and CDR2 is YYNGEE in the germline V gene. The CDR3 has 15 residues.

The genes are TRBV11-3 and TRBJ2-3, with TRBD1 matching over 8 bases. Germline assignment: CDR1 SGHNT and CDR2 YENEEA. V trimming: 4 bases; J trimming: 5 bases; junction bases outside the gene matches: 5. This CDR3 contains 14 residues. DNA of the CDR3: TGTGCCAGCAGCTCTCAGGGGGCGCAAGATACGCAGTATTTT. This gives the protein CASSSQGAQDTQYF. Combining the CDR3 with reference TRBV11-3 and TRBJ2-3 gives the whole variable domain EAGVVQSPRYKIIEKKQPVAFWCNPISGHNTLYWYLQNLGQGPELLIRYENEEAVDDSQLPKDRFSAERLKGVDSTLKIQPAELGDSAVYLCASSSQGAQDTQYFGPGTRLTVL.

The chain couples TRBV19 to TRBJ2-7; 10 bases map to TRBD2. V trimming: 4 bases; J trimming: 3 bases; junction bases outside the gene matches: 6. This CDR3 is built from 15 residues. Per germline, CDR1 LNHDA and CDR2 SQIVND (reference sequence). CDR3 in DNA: TGTGCCAGTAGTAATAAGCGGGAGGGAATCTACGAGCAGTACTTC. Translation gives CASSNKREGIYEQYF.

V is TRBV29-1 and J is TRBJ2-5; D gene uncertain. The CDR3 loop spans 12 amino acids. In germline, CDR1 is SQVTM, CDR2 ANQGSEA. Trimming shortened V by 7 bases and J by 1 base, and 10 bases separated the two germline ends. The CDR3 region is CSGMGIQETQYF. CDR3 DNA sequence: TGCAGCGGTATGGGAATCCAAGAGACCCAGTACTTC.

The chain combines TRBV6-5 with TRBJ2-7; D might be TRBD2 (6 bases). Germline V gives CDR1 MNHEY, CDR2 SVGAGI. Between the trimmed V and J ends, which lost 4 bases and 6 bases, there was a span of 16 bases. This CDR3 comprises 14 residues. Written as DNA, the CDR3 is TGTGCCAGCAGTTCCCGTACGGGAGCGGGCGAGCAGTACTTC. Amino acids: CASSSRTGAGEQYF.

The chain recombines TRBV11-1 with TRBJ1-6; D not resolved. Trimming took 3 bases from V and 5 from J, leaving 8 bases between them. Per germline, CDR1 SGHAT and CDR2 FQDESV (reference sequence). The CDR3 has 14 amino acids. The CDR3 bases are TGTGCCAGCAGCTTCAGAGGGAATAATTCACCCCTCCACTTT. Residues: CASSFRGNNSPLHF.

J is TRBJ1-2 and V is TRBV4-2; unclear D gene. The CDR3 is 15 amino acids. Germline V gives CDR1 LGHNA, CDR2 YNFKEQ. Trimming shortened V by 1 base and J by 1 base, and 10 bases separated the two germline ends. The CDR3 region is CASSQAGTSNYGYTF. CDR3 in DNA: TGTGCCAGCAGCCAAGCGGGCACCAGTAACTATGGCTACACCTTC.

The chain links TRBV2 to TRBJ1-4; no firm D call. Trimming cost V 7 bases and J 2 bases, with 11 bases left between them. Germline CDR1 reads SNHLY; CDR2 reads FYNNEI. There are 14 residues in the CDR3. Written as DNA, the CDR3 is TGTGCCAGCAACGAGGGAGGCACTAATGAAAAACTGTTTTTT. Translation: CASNEGGTNEKLFF.

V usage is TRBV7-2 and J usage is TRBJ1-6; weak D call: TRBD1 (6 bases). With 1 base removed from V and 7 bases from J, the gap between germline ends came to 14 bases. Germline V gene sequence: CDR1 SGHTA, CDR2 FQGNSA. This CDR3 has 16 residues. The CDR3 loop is CASSLVAGVRNSPLHF. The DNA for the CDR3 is TGTGCCAGCAGCTTAGTAGCAGGGGTAAGGAATTCACCCCTCCACTTT.

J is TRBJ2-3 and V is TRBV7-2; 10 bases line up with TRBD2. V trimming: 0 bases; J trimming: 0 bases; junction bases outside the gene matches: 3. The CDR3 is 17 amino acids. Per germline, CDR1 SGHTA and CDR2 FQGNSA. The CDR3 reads CASSLALLAGSTDTQYF. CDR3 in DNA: TGTGCCAGCAGCTTAGCCCTACTAGCGGGGAGCACAGATACGCAGTATTTT.

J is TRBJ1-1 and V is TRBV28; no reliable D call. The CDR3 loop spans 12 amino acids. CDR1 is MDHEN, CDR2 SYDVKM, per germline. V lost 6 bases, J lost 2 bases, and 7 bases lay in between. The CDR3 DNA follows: TGTGCCAGCAGCCCCCCTAACACTGAAGCTTTCTTT. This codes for CASSPPNTEAFF. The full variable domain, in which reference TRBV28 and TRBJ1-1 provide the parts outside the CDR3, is DVKVTQSSRYLVKRTGEKVFLECVQDMDHENMFWYRQDPGLGLRLIYFSYDVKMKEKGDIPEGYSVSREKKERFSLILESASTNQTSMYLCASSPPNTEAFFGQGTRLTVV.

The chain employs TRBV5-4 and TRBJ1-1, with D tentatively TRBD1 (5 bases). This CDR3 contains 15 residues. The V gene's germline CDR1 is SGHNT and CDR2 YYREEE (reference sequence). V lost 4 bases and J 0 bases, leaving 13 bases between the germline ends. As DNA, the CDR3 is TGTGCCAGCAGCCCCCGACAGTCGCTGAACACTGAAGCTTTCTTT. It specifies CASSPRQSLNTEAFF.

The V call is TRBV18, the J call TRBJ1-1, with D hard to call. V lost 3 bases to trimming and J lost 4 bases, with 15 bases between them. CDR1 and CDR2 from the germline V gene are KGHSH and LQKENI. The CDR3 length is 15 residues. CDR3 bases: TGTGCCAGCTCACCCGACGAGGGATGGAGCACTGAAGCTTTCTTT. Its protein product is CASSPDEGWSTEAFF.

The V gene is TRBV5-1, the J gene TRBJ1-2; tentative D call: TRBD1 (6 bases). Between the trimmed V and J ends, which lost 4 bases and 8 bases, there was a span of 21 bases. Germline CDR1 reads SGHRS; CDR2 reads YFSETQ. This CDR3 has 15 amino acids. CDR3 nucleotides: TGCGCCAGCAGCCTCATCCCCAACAGGGAGGAAGGCTACACCTTC. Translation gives CASSLIPNREEGYTF. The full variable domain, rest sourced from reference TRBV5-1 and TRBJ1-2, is KAGVTQTPRYLIKTRGQQVTLSCSPISGHRSVSWYQQTPGQGLQFLFEYFSETQRNKGNFPGRFSGRQFSNSRSEMNVSTLELGDSALYLCASSLIPNREEGYTFGSGTRLTVV.

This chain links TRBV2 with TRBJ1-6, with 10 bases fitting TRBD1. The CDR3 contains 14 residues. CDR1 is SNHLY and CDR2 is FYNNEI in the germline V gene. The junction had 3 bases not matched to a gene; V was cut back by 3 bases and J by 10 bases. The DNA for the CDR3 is TGTGCCAGCAGTGATGGACAGGGGGACTCACCCCTCCACTTT. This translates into CASSDGQGDSPLHF.

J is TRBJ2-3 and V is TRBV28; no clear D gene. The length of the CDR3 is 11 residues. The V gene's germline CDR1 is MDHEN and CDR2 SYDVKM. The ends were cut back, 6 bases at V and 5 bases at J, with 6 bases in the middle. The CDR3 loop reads CASSILDTQYF. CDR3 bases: TGTGCCAGCAGCATCTTAGATACGCAGTATTTT.

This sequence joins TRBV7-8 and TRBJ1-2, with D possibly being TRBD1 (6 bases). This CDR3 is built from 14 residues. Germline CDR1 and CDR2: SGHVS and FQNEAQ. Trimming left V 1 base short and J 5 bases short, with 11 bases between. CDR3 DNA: TGTGCCAGCAGCTTAGACAGGGACTCGTATGGCTACACCTTC. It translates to CASSLDRDSYGYTF.

The CDR3 DNA reads TGTGCCAGCAGTGAATCGGCTAGCGGGGGGGCCGGGGCAGATACGCAGTATTTT. Protein sequence: CASSESASGGAGADTQYF. The chain joins TRBV6-1 to TRBJ2-3; TRBD2 matches 12 bases. CDR1 and CDR2 (germline): MNHNS, SASEGT. The ends lost 2 bases at V and 4 bases at J; junction bases unmatched: 10. This CDR3 contains 18 residues.

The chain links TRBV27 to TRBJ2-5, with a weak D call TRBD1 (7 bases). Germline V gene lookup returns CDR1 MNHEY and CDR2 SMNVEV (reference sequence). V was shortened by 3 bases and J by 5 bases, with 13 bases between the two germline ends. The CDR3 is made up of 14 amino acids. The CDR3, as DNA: TGTGCCAGCAGTTTGGGTCAGGGGGGCGAGACCCAGTACTTC. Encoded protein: CASSLGQGGETQYF.

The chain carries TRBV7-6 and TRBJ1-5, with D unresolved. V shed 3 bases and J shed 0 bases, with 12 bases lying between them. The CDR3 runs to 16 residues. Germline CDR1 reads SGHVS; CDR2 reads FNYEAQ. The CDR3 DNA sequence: TGTGCCAGCAGCTTTGGGGTACCGAATAGCAATCAGCCCCAGCATTTT. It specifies CASSFGVPNSNQPQHF.

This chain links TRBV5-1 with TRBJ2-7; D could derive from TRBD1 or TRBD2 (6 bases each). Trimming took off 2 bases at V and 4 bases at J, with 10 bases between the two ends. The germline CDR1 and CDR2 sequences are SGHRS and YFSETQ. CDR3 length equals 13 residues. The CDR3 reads CASSFTGAYEQYF. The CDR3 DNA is TGCGCCAGCAGCTTTACGGGGGCATACGAGCAGTACTTC.

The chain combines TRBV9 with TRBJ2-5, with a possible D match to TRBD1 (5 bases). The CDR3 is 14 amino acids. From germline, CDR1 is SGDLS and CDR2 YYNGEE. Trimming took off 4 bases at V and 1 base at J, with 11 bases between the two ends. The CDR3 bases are TGTGCCAGCAGCCCCGGACACCTCCAAGAGACCCAGTACTTC. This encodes CASSPGHLQETQYF.

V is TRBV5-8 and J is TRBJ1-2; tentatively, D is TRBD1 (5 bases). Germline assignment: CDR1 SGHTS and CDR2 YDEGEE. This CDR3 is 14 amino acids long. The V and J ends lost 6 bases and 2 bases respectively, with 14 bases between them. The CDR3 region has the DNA TGTGCCAGCAATTTGGGGGAAATGAACTATGGCTACACCTTC. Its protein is CASNLGEMNYGYTF.

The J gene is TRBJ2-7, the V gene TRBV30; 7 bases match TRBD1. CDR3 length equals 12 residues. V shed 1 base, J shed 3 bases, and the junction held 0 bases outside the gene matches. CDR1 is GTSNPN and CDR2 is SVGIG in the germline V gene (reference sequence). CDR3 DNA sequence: TGTGCCTGGAGTGGACAGGGCTACGAGCAGTACTTC. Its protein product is CAWSGQGYEQYF.

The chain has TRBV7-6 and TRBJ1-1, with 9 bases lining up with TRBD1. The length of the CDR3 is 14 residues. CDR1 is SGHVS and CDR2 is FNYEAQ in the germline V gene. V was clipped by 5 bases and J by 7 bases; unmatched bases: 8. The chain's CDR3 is CASSRGQGSYEAFF. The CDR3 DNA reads TGTGCCAGCAGCCGAGGACAGGGGTCCTATGAAGCTTTCTTT.

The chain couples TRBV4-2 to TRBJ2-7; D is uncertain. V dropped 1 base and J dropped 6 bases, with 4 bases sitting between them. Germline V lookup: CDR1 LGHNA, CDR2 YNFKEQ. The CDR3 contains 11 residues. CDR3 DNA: TGTGCCAGCAGCCAAGGGCCCGAGCAGTACTTC. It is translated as CASSQGPEQYF.

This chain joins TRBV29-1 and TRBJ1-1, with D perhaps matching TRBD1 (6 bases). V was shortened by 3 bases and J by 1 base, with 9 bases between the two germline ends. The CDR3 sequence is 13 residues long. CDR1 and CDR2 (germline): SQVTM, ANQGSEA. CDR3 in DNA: TGCAGCGTTGAGGTCAGGGGGAACACTGAAGCTTTCTTT. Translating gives CSVEVRGNTEAFF.